Given below is one T cell receptor (beta chain) in context. There are 11 residues in the CDR3. Germline V gene sequence: CDR1 DFQATT, CDR2 SNEGSKA (reference sequence). Trimming shortened V by 0 bases and J by 11 bases, and 8 bases separated the two germline ends. This entry comes from a study of human T cells and chemical hapten exposure. Methods used by the authors: Just over 95,000 TCRs per sample was the median, with a range of about 20,000 to 690,600. TCRdb itself ran the RACE reads through MiXCR, one entry per CDR3 protein. TCRdb's processing, not the study's, gives the V and J calls here. The sample lists roughly 72,000 distinct CDR3 sequences, around a tenth occurring once. Regarding time point: patch test 1, 2 weeks after DPC sensitization. Treatment specified: therapeutic diphenylcyclopropenone sensitization with weekly scalp DPC.

The TCR was taken from a woman between 50 and 59 years old with alopecia areata. Some clones in this sample may be carry-over from other donors' samples. The V call is TRBV20-1, the J call TRBJ1-5; D not certain. The source material was whole blood, sampled in connection with sensitization to the hapten diphenylcyclopropenone (DPC). For the CDR3, the DNA is TGCAGTGCTAGAGATCTGGGCTCCCAGCATTTT. Its translation: CSARDLGSQHF.